This TCR beta chain is from a study of cytomegalovirus exposure and HLA in healthy donors. In regard to this clone: The antigen is undetermined.

General observations from the study: Researchers catalogued some 160 TCR beta chains as cytomegalovirus-associated.

The V gene lost 1 base and the J gene lost 0 bases, with 9 bases spanning the gap. CDR1 is SGHTA, CDR2 FQGTGA, per germline. This CDR3 has 16 residues. The method was immunoSEQ multiplex PCR; TCRdb's version includes in-frame clones alone and lacks a portion of them. The data contain some 320,000 clones, approximately 86% of them singletons. The clonotype was recovered from a woman aged 25 to 45 in good health and CMV-seropositive. Sequencing input: PBMCs. The V call is TRBV7-3, the J call TRBJ2-2, with D maybe TRBD1 (6 bases). The CDR3 protein is CASSLIGGPNTGELFF. The CDR3 coding sequence is TGTGCCAGCAGCTTAATAGGGGGACCGAACACCGGGGAGCTGTTTTTT.